The TCR beta chain under discussion was sequenced for a study of identical twins. Broader study findings: Fewer insertions marked abundant cord blood beta clonotypes; young adult naive trended weakly, memory not at all.

V lost 2 bases and J lost 4; bases outside the gene matches: 2. CDR3 length: 15 residues. From the 5' RACE reads, TCRdb called clonotypes with MiXCR, one entry per CDR3 protein. The sample has 1.5 million to 2 million distinct CDR3 sequences, roughly 35% seen once; the top ten hold 0.27%. Comments on this clonotype: The target antigen is unknown.

The sequenced sample consisted of cord blood. The chain uses TRBV12-3 or TRBV12-4 and TRBJ2-1; 10 bases fit TRBD2. The TCR comes from a newborn girl in good health. Here the CDR3 DNA reads TGTGCCAGCAGTTTAAAGCGGGAGGGATACAATGAGCAGTTCTTC. It codes for CASSLKREGYNEQFF.